This TCR beta chain was documented in a study of blood T cells in healthy people across ages. For the second PCR, which ran for about 7 to 11 cycles, a sample-barcoded 5' primer and a J-beta primer mix were used. Using its own MiXCR run on the 5' RACE reads, TCRdb lists one record per CDR3 protein. The sample contains over 1.5 million distinct CDR3 sequences, 49% of which appear only once. The CDR3 has 12 amino acids. V lost 7 bases, J lost 9 bases, and 6 bases stayed unmatched. The V gene's germline CDR1 is MNHEY and CDR2 SVGAGI. This receptor was identified in a middle-aged woman in good health. J is TRBJ2-1 and V is TRBV6-5; 7 bases are a match to TRBD2. Sequencing used blood. For the CDR3, the DNA is TGTGCCAGCATTGGAGTAGCGGGTGAGCAGTTCTTC. It codes for CASIGVAGEQFF.